One sample yielded the 10 T cell receptor beta chains listed below, sequenced in a study of early T cells in non-severe SARS-CoV-2 infection (dated by TCRdb to about 2021). Libraries were made using 5' RACE. For sequencing, a NextSeq 500 was employed. TCRdb itself trimmed the public reads at Q25 with fastp, ran MiXCR and retained productive beta chains. Records with the same CDR3 protein are collapsed into one entry carrying the most frequent genes and DNA. In this sample the table shows approximately 81,000 distinct CDR3 sequences, approximately 13% of which occur a single time. The ten largest clones add up to roughly 6% of the sample. Sequencing input: whole blood. These receptors all stem from an adult who was a healthcare worker with PCR-confirmed SARS-CoV-2 infection or an uninfected control (not recorded which).

The rearrangement links TRBV5-1 to TRBJ2-2, with D possibly TRBD2 on 6 matching bases. Trimming removed 2 bases at V and 5 bases at J, with 13 bases between. The germline V gene has CDR1 SGHRS and CDR2 YFSETQ. The length of the CDR3 is 15 residues. CDR3 coding DNA: TGCGCCAGCAGCTTTTCTCTTAGCGGAACCGGGGAGCTGTTTTTT. Residues: CASSFSLSGTGELFF.

The J gene is TRBJ2-7, the V gene TRBV29-1; D is unresolved. V lost 4 bases, J lost 5 bases, and 6 bases lay in between. The germline V gene has CDR1 SQVTM and CDR2 ANQGSEA. There are 10 residues in the CDR3. CDR3 loop: CSVGVDEQYF. CDR3 in DNA: TGCAGCGTTGGGGTGGACGAGCAGTACTTC.

V is TRBV7-6 and J is TRBJ1-1; 7 bases agree with TRBD1. The CDR3 extends over 15 amino acids. The germline gives CDR1 SGHVS, CDR2 FNYEAQ. V trimming: 1 base; J trimming: 2 bases; junction bases outside the gene matches: 4. The CDR3 spells CASSLVDRANTEAFF. CDR3 DNA: TGTGCCAGCAGCTTAGTAGACAGGGCCAACACTGAAGCTTTCTTT.

V and J are TRBV29-1 and TRBJ1-6; 7 bases agree with TRBD1. Germline CDR1 SQVTM, CDR2 ANQGSEA. CDR3 size: 13 residues. The trim removed 7 bases at V and 5 bases at J, leaving 5 bases unmatched. The CDR3 protein is CSAGQDNNSPLHF. CDR3 coding DNA: TGCAGCGCAGGACAGGACAATAATTCACCCCTCCACTTT.

This clonotype was observed a handful of times. V is TRBV5-1 and J is TRBJ1-1, with 7 bases that match TRBD1. The V and J ends lost 4 bases and 0 bases, in that order; junction bases with no gene match: 6. CDR3 length: 15 amino acids. The germline CDR1 and CDR2 sequences are SGHRS and YFSETQ. The CDR3: CASSAGQRLNTEAFF. CDR3 bases: TGCGCCAGCAGCGCGGGACAGCGCCTGAACACTGAAGCTTTCTTT.

This chain connects TRBV7-6 to TRBJ2-7, with TRBD1 matching 8 bases. Trimming cost V 5 bases and J 0 bases; bases outside gene matches: 21. The CDR3 consists of 20 residues. Germline CDR1 is SGHVS and CDR2 is FNYEAQ. CDR3 protein: CASSQTGQGASFSSSYEQYF. The CDR3 nucleotides read TGTGCCAGCAGCCAAACAGGACAGGGCGCTAGCTTCTCGAGCTCCTACGAGCAGTACTTC.

This clonotype has ten or more counts. The J gene is TRBJ1-6, the V gene TRBV18; D ambiguous. This CDR3 has 14 residues. Germline lookup yields CDR1 KGHSH and CDR2 LQKENI. Deletions cut 6 bases from V and 10 bases from J, with 16 bases between. In DNA, the CDR3 is TGTGCCAGCTCCCCGAGCGGGAAGGAATCACCCCTCCACTTT. The encoded protein is CASSPSGKESPLHF.

Ten or more counts support this clonotype. This chain uses TRBV2 with TRBJ2-3; 7 bases agree with TRBD2. Germline CDR1 and CDR2: SNHLY and FYNNEI. This CDR3 region has 15 residues. The V segment lost 5 bases and the J segment 0 bases; nucleotides outside the gene matches: 5. CDR3 residues: CASSRQGGSTDTQYF. The CDR3 DNA reads as TGTGCCAGCAGTCGGCAGGGAGGGAGCACAGATACGCAGTATTTT.

CDR3 protein: CASSLKGNTIYF. Here the CDR3 DNA reads TGTGCCAGCAGTTTAAAGGGAAACACCATATATTTT. J is TRBJ1-3 and V is TRBV28; D not certain. Trimming took off 2 bases at V and 4 bases at J, with 3 bases between the two ends. The germline V gene encodes CDR1 MDHEN and CDR2 SYDVKM. CDR3 size: 12 residues.

V and J are TRBV20-1 and TRBJ2-7; D is possibly TRBD2 (6 bases). Trimming left V 6 bases short and J 2 bases short, with 17 bases between. The CDR3 covers 14 residues. The germline CDR1 and CDR2 sequences are DFQATT and SNEGSKA (reference sequence). CDR3 sequence reads: CSALPRDWAYEQYF. The CDR3 DNA is TGCAGTGCCCTACCTCGGGACTGGGCCTACGAGCAGTACTTC.